The clone carrying this TCR beta chain was detected only once. Trimming removed 5 bases at V and 6 bases at J, with 15 bases between. The CDR3 is made up of 14 amino acids. Per germline, CDR1 LNHDA and CDR2 SQIVND (reference sequence). Here immunoSEQ multiplex PCR was the method, and the copy in TCRdb shows in-frame clones only, minus some. The sample lists around 40,000 clones, more than 85% occurring once. This record comes from a study of control samples from healthy donors and cancer patients. This chain uses TRBV19 with TRBJ2-3, with D perhaps TRBD1 (5 bases). What was sequenced was PBMCs. This clonotype originated in a woman aged 40 to 50 with head and neck cancer. This CDR3 is CASSLRAGSDTQYF. The CDR3 DNA follows: TGTGCCAGTAGTCTCCGGGCAGGGTCCGATACGCAGTATTTT.